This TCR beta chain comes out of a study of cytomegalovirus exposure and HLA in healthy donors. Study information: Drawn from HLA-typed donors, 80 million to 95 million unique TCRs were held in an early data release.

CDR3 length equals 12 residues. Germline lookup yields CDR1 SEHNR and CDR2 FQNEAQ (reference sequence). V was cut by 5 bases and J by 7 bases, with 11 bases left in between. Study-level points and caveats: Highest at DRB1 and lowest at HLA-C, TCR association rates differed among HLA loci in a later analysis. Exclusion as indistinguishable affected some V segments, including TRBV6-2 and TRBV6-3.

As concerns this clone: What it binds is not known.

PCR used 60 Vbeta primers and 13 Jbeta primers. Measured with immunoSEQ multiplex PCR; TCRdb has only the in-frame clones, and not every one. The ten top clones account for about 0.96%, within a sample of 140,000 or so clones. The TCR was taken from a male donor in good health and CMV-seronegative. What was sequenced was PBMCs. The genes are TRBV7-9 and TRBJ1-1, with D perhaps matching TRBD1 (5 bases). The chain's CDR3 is CASSPTDFEAFF. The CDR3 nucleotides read TGTGCCAGCAGCCCGACAGACTTTGAAGCTTTCTTT.